This entry features one T cell receptor (beta chain) sequence. What it recognizes is unknown. The data belong to a study of cytomegalovirus exposure and HLA in healthy donors. With V trimmed by 6 bases and J by 3 bases, 16 bases remained unmatched. CDR3 size: 17 residues. In germline, CDR1 is LNHDA, CDR2 SQIVND (reference sequence). General study findings and limits: Confirmation was obtained in vitro that three CMV-associated chains are specific for CMV antigens.

Separate from the approximately 600-subject first cohort was the approximately 110-subject validation cohort, to which the donors belonged. Clones were read by immunoSEQ multiplex PCR, and TCRdb kept only the in-frame ones, dropping some. The data contain 150,000 or so clones, about 87% of them singletons. This sequence joins TRBV19 and TRBJ1-1; 7 bases align to TRBD1. This clonotype was obtained from a woman younger than 45 in good health and CMV-seronegative. The sequencing input was PBMCs. The CDR3 DNA reads TGTGCCAGTAGACTCCGGGGTGTGACAGGGTTGGACACTGAAGCTTTCTTT. It encodes CASRLRGVTGLDTEAFF.